This is a list of T cell receptor beta chains from one sample in a study of blood T cell repertoires in COVID-19. Produced via immunoSEQ multiplex PCR; TCRdb's table is partial and in-frame only. The data hold over 95,000 clones, with roughly 84% observed a single time. The specimen sequenced was peripheral blood. These receptors were collected from a middle-aged woman with acute or convalescent COVID-19. CDR3s include the opening cysteine and the closing phenylalanine or tryptophan. D genes are given only for firm matches. Not every row has a clone size; where given, it reads once, few, many or a size class.

d_call j_call clone_size v_call cdr3_nt cdr3_aa
TRBD2 TRBJ2-7 NA TRBV7-9 TGTGCCAGCAGCTTAGAAAAGCGGGGCCTATACGAGCAGTACTTC CASSLEKRGLYEQYF
NA TRBJ1-2 NA TRBV7-8 TGTGCCAGCAGCTTATTCCAGGGCCATGGCTACACCTTC CASSLFQGHGYTF
NA TRBJ1-6 NA TRBV19 TGTGCCAGTAGTACATCAGGGGTAAATTCACCCCTCCACTTT CASSTSGVNSPLHF
NA TRBJ1-1 NA TRBV5-1 TGCGCCAGCAGCTTGGCGGCAGGGGAGTGGACTGAAGCTTTCTTT CASSLAAGEWTEAFF
NA TRBJ2-7 NA TRBV27 TGTGCCAGCACCTCGCGGGTCCTAAAAAGTAACGAGCAGTACTTC CASTSRVLKSNEQYF
TRBD2 TRBJ2-2 NA TRBV6-2/TRBV6-3 TGTGCCAGCAGTTACGCGGGGGACTACACCGGGGAGCTGTTTTTT CASSYAGDYTGELFF
NA TRBJ1-2 NA TRBV18 TGTGCCAGCTCACCCGAGCGGGTCCGGTACTATGGCTACACCTTC CASSPERVRYYGYTF
NA TRBJ1-2 once TRBV5-6 TGTGCCAGCAGCTTGACATATGATAACTATGGCTACACCTTC CASSLTYDNYGYTF
NA TRBJ1-6 NA TRBV6-5 TGTGCCAGCAGTTTTACAGGTCCCAATTCACCCCTCCACTTT CASSFTGPNSPLHF
TRBD1 TRBJ1-6 NA TRBV11-2 TGTGCCAGCGGGGGACAGGGGGCGAGTTCCTATAATTCACCCCTCCACTTT CASGGQGASSYNSPLHF
TRBD2 TRBJ2-7 NA TRBV4-3 TGCGCCAGCAGCCAAGTTGGGGGGGGGTACGAGCAGTACTTC CASSQVGGGYEQYF
NA TRBJ2-5 NA TRBV5-1 TGCGCCAGCGTCGGTATGTGGGCAGATTCAGAGACCCAGTACTTC CASVGMWADSETQYF
NA TRBJ2-7 NA TRBV7-9 TGTGCCAGCAGCTTACTTAACGAGCAGTACTTC CASSLLNEQYF
NA TRBJ1-2 NA TRBV5-6 TGTGCCAGCAGCATTGGCCCGGGTGGCTACACCTTC CASSIGPGGYTF
NA TRBJ2-3 few TRBV5-1 TGCGCCAGCAGCTTGGCCTTTCGGGATACAGATACGCAGTATTTT CASSLAFRDTDTQYF
NA TRBJ1-1 NA TRBV12-5 TGTGCTAGTGGCATTGGCGGGGTGCTCACTGAAGCTTTCTTT CASGIGGVLTEAFF
TRBD2 TRBJ2-1 NA TRBV4-2 TGTGCCAGCAGCCAAGATCCGGGGGGGATCACCAATGAGCAGTTCTTC CASSQDPGGITNEQFF
TRBD2 TRBJ2-1 NA TRBV6-5 TGTGCCAGCAGTCTAGCGGGGGACAATGAGCAGTTCTTC CASSLAGDNEQFF
NA TRBJ1-1 NA TRBV21-1 TGTGCCAGCAGCCCCGTCATATACGGGTACACTGAAGCTTTCTTT CASSPVIYGYTEAFF
NA TRBJ1-5 once TRBV29-1 TGCAGCGTTGGGGGCCTTAGCAATCAGCCCCAGCATTTT CSVGGLSNQPQHF
NA TRBJ2-2 NA TRBV10-2 TGCGCCAGTAAGAGGTTACAGGGTTTTGCCGATTCAGCCGGGGAGCTGTTTTTT CASKRLQGFADSAGELFF
TRBD1 TRBJ2-5 once TRBV7-2 TGTGCCAGCAGCCTACGGGACAGGGGGCTCGAGACCCAGTACTTC CASSLRDRGLETQYF
TRBD1 TRBJ1-5 NA TRBV6-1 TGTGCCAGCAGTGAAGGGGTTGTCAGGGGGCAGTGGCAGCCCCAGCATTTT CASSEGVVRGQWQPQHF
NA TRBJ2-3 NA TRBV29-1 TGCCGCGTTGAAGATCAGGGGCGGGCGGGCACAGATACGCAGTATTTT CRVEDQGRAGTDTQYF
TRBD1 TRBJ2-7 once TRBV15 TGTGCCACCAGCAGGGGACAGGGGGCGCGTGAGCAGTACTTC CATSRGQGAREQYF
NA TRBJ1-1 NA TRBV2 TGTGCCAGCAGTCCCTGGGGGCCCACCACTGAAGCTTTCTTT CASSPWGPTTEAFF
TRBD2 TRBJ2-1 few TRBV30 TGTGCCTGGTATGGGGAGGGAGAGCAGTTCTTC CAWYGEGEQFF
TRBD1 TRBJ1-2 NA TRBV30 TGTGCCTGGAGTCCACCGGGACAGGGATATGGCTACACCTTC CAWSPPGQGYGYTF
TRBD1 TRBJ1-3 once TRBV11-3 TGTGCCAGAAGACCGAGAGGGGGCCGAGGAAACACCATATATTTT CARRPRGGRGNTIYF
NA TRBJ1-1 NA TRBV9 TGTGCCAGCAGCCCCGGGGGGTTAGAAGCTTTCTTT CASSPGGLEAFF
NA TRBJ1-3 NA TRBV7-2 TGTGCCAGCAGCTCACCCCGCGGGGGGCTAAGCTCTGGAAACACCATATATTTT CASSSPRGGLSSGNTIYF
NA TRBJ2-7 NA TRBV15 TGTGCCACCAGCAGAGATCTCCACGAGCAGTACTTC CATSRDLHEQYF
TRBD1 TRBJ2-2 NA TRBV6-5 TGTGCCAGCAGCCGAGACAGGGCACGCACCGGGGAGCTGTTTTTT CASSRDRARTGELFF
NA TRBJ1-2 once TRBV4-1 TGCGCCAGCAGCCAACAGGGTGGCTACACCTTC CASSQQGGYTF
TRBD2 TRBJ2-7 NA TRBV5-1 TGCGCCAGCAGCTTATGGACTAGCGGGGGGGACCCCTACGAGCAGTACTTC CASSLWTSGGDPYEQYF
NA TRBJ2-3 once TRBV10-2 TGCGCCAGCAGCTCTGGTCAGGCGCAGTATTTT CASSSGQAQYF
TRBD1 TRBJ1-6 NA TRBV7-9 TGTGCCAGCAGCTCAGACTACCATACAGGGGGCGGAAATAATTCACCCCTCCACTTT CASSSDYHTGGGNNSPLHF
NA TRBJ2-5 NA TRBV5-4 TGTGCCAGCAGCTTAAAAACACACAAACAAGAGACCCAGTACTTC CASSLKTHKQETQYF
NA TRBJ1-1 NA TRBV18 TGTGCCAGCTCACCAAGGGACTTAGGCGGTTTCACTGAAGCTTTCTTT CASSPRDLGGFTEAFF
NA TRBJ2-1 NA TRBV3-1/TRBV3-2 TGTGCCAGCAGCCCGGGGACACGCCCGGATGAGCAGTTCTTC CASSPGTRPDEQFF
TRBD1 TRBJ2-2 NA TRBV7-6 TGTGCCATTAAACTAAACAGGGGGCCCACCGGGGAGCTGTTTTTT CAIKLNRGPTGELFF
NA TRBJ1-2 once TRBV6-5 TGTGCCAGCAGCGATAACCTGGGGGGGGGAGGCTACACCTTC CASSDNLGGGGYTF
TRBD1 TRBJ2-5 NA TRBV4-3 TGCGCCAGCAGCCAAGAGGGACAGGGGGGGAGGGAGACCCAGTACTTC CASSQEGQGGRETQYF
TRBD1 TRBJ1-6 NA TRBV18 TGTGCCAGCTCACCCTTGGGAACAGGGGCCCCTGGTAATTCACCCCTCCACTTT CASSPLGTGAPGNSPLHF
NA TRBJ1-4 NA TRBV4-1 TGCGCCAGCAGCCAAGACCCCCAACTTGCCGGAAAACTGTTTTTT CASSQDPQLAGKLFF
NA TRBJ1-5 NA TRBV9 TGTGCCAGCAGCGTAGACGGGAGCAATCAGCCCCAGCATTTT CASSVDGSNQPQHF